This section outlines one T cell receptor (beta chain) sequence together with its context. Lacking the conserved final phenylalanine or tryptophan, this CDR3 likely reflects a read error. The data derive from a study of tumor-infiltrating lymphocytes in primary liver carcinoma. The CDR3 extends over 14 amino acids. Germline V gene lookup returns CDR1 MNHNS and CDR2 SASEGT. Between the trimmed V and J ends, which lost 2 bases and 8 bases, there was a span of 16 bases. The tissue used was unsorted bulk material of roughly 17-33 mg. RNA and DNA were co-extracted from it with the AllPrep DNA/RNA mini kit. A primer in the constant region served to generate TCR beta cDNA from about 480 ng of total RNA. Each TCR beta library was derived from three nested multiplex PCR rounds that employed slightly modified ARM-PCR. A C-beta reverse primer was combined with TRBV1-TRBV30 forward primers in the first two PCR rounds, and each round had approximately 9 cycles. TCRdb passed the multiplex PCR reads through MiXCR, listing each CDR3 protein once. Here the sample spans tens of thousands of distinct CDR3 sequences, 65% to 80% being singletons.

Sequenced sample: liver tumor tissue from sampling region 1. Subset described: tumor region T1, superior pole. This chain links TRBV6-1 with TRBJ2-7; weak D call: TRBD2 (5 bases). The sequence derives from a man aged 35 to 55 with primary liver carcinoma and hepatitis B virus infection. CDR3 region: CASSEFGLGAKQYS. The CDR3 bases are TGTGCCAGCAGTGAATTTGGGCTGGGAGCGAAGCAGTACTCC.